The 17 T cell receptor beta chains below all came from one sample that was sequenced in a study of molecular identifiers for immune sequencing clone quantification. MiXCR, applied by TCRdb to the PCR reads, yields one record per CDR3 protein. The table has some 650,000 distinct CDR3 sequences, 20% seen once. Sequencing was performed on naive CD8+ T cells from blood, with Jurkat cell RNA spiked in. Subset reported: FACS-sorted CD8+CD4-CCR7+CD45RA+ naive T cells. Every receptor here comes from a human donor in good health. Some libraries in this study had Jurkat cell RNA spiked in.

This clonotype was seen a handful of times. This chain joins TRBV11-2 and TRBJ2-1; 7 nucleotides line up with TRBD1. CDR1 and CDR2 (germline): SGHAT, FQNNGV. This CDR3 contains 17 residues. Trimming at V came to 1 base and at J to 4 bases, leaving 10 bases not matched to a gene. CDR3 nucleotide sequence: TGTGCCAGCAGCTTAGTAATGCGACAGGGACAGTACAATGAGCAGTTCTTC. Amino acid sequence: CASSLVMRQGQYNEQFF.

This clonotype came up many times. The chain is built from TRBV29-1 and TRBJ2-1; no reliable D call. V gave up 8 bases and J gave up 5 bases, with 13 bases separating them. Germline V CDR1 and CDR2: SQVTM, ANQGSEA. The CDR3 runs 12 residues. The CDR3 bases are TGCAGCTCCCGGCAGAGAGACAATGAGCAGTTCTTC. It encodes CSSRQRDNEQFF.

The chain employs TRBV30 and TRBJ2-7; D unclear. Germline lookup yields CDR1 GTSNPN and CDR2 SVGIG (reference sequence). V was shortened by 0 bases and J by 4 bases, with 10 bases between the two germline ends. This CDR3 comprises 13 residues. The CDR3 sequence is CAWSVPPGYEQYF. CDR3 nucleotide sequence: TGTGCCTGGAGTGTACCTCCCGGATACGAGCAGTACTTC.

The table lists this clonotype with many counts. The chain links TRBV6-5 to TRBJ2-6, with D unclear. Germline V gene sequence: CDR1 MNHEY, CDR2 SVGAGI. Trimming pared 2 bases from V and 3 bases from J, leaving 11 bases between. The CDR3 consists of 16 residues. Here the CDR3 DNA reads TGTGCCAGCAGTTACATCCCCTTTATTGGGGCCAACGTCCTGACTTTC. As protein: CASSYIPFIGANVLTF.

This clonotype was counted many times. The CDR3 reads CASSQLLAGFANEQFF. The DNA for the CDR3 is TGCGCCAGCAGCCAACTACTAGCGGGGTTTGCGAATGAGCAGTTCTTC. The rearrangement links TRBV4-3 to TRBJ2-1, with 10 bases fitting TRBD2. J was trimmed by 7 bases and V by 2 bases; bases with no gene match: 8. The CDR3 sequence is 16 residues long. Per germline, CDR1 LGHNA and CDR2 YSLEER.

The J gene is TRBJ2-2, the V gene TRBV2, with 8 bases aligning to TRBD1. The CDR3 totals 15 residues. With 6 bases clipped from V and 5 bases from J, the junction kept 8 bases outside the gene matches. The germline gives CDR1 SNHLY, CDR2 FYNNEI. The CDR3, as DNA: TGTGCCAGCAGGGACAGGGTCGGGATTACCGGGGAGCTGTTTTTT. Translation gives CASRDRVGITGELFF. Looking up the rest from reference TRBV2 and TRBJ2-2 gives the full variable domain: EPEVTQTPSHQVTQMGQEVILRCVPISNHLYFYWYRQILGQKVEFLVSFYNNEISEKSEIFDDQFSVERPDGSNFTLKIRSTKLEDSAMYFCASRDRVGITGELFFGEGSRLTVL.

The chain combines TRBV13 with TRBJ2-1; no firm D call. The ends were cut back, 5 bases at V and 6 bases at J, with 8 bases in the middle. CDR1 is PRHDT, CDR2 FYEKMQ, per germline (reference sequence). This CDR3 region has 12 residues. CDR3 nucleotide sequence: TGTGCCAGCAGCAAGGGAAGCAATGAGCAGTTCTTC. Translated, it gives CASSKGSNEQFF.

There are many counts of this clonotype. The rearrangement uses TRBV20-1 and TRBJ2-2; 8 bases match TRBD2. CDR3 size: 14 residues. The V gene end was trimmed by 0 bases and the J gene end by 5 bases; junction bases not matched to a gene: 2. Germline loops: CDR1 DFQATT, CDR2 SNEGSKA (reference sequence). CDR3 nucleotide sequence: TGCAGTGCTAGAGACGGGAGGGCGACCGGGGAGCTGTTTTTT. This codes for CSARDGRATGELFF.

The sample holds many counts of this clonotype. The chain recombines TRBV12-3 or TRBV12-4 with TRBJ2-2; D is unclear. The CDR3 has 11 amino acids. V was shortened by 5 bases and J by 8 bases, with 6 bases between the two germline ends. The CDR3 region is CASSPLGELFF. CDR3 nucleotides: TGTGCCAGCAGTCCGTTGGGGGAGCTGTTTTTT.

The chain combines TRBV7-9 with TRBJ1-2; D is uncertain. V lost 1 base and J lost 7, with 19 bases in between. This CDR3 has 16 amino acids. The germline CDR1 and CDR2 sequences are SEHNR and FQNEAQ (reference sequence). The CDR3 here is CASSLGRYSEGGGYTF. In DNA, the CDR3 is TGTGCCAGCAGCTTAGGGCGCTATTCCGAAGGAGGTGGCTACACCTTC.

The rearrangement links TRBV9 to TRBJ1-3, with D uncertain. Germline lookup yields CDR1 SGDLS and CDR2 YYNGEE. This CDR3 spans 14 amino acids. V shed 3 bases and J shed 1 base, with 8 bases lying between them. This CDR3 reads CASSATVSGNTIYF. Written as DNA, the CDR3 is TGTGCCAGCAGCGCCACAGTATCTGGAAACACCATATATTTT.

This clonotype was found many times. The CDR3 is CASSDRYSNQPQHF. As DNA, the CDR3 is TGTGCCAGCAGCGACAGATATAGCAATCAGCCCCAGCATTTT. The V gene is TRBV9, the J gene TRBJ1-5; D is undetermined. This CDR3 has 14 amino acids. Germline loops: CDR1 SGDLS, CDR2 YYNGEE. V dropped 3 bases and J dropped 0 bases, with 7 bases sitting between them.

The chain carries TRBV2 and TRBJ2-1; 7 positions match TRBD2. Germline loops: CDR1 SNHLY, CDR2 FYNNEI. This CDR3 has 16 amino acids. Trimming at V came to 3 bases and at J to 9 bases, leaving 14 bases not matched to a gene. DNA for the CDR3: TGTGCCAGCAGTGATCCACTAGCGAATACGCCCAGTGAGCAGTTCTTC. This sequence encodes CASSDPLANTPSEQFF.

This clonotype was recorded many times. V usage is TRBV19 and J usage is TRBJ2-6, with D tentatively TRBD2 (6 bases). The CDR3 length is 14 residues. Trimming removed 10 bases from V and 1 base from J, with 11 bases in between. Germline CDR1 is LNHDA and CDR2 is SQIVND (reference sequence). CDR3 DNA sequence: TGTGCCACGGAACGGGGGTCTGGGGCCAACGTCCTGACTTTC. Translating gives CATERGSGANVLTF.

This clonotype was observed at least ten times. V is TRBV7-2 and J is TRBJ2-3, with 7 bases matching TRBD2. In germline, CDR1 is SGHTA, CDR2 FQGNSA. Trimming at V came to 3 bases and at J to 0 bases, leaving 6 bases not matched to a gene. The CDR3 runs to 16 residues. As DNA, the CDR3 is TGTGCCAGCAGCTTCCAAGGCGGGGGTAGCACAGATACGCAGTATTTT. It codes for CASSFQGGGSTDTQYF.

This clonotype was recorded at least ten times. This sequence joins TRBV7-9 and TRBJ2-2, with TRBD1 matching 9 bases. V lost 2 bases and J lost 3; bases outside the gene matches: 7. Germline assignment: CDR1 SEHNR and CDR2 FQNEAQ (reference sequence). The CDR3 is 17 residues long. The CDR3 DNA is TGTGCCAGCAGCTTACCCTCGACAGGGGGGGACACCGGGGAGCTGTTTTTT. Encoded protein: CASSLPSTGGDTGELFF.

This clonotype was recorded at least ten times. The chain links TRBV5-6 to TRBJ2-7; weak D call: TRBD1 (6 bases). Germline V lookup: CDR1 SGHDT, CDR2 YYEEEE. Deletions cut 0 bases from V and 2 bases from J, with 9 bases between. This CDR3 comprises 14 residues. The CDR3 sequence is CASSLGRGPYEQYF. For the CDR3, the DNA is TGTGCCAGCAGCTTGGGCAGGGGCCCCTACGAGCAGTACTTC.